Below, 9 T cell receptor beta chains from the same sample are listed, as sequenced in a study of response to subunit inactivated influenza vaccine listed by TCRdb under 2018. Library preparation used RT-PCR. The run used an Illumina HiSeq 2500. The raw public reads went through TCRdb reprocessing: fastp at Q25, MiXCR clone calling, in-frame beta chains kept. Entries that share a CDR3 protein sequence are merged under the most common genes and DNA. The sample table lists approximately 250,000 distinct CDR3 sequences, more than 10% of them with a count of one. Together, the top ten hold under 10% of the sample. Sequenced here: non-naive T cells sorted from PBMCs, sampled approximately 15 days before vaccination. The cell subset or site label for this specimen denotes: memory T cell fraction. The receptors were gathered from a man aged 50-60 years who received an inactivated influenza vaccine. Donor details come from another sample of the same person, matched by shared clones.

This clonotype was counted only a few times. The J gene is TRBJ2-1, the V gene TRBV20-1, with a weak D call TRBD2 (6 bases). V lost 6 bases to trimming and J lost 6 bases, with 18 bases between them. The V gene's germline CDR1 is DFQATT and CDR2 SNEGSKA (reference sequence). The CDR3 runs 14 residues. The CDR3 sequence: CSALGREISNEQFF. The DNA for the CDR3 is TGCAGTGCCCTCGGGCGGGAAATAAGCAATGAGCAGTTCTTC.

This clonotype was counted between two and nine times. Compared with germline, one end of the junction differs, possibly owing to a read error. V usage is TRBV6-1 and J usage is TRBJ1-2; D is possibly TRBD1 (6 bases). This CDR3 comprises 13 residues. Looked up from germline, CDR1 is MNHNS and CDR2 is SASEGT. The CDR3: CASTETGRTGYTF. The DNA for the CDR3 is TGTGCCAGCACTGAAACAGGGCGGACTGGCTACACCTTC.

The chain carries TRBV3-1 and TRBJ2-3, with D perhaps TRBD2 (6 bases). The V and J ends lost 4 bases and 4 bases respectively, with 12 bases between them. Germline V gives CDR1 LGHDT, CDR2 YNNKEL (reference sequence). CDR3 length: 14 residues. CDR3 protein: CASSRGLTPDTQYF. In DNA, the CDR3 is TGTGCCAGCAGCCGGGGACTTACTCCAGATACGCAGTATTTT.

This clonotype was seen a handful of times. This rearrangement joins TRBV7-8 to TRBJ2-1; D could derive from TRBD1 or TRBD2 (5 bases each). CDR1 and CDR2 from the germline V gene are SGHVS and FQNEAQ. The CDR3 contains 13 residues. CDR3 sequence reads: CVEGSASYNEQFF. CDR3 in DNA: TGTGTTGAGGGGTCAGCATCCTACAATGAGCAGTTCTTC.

The chain joins TRBV11-2 to TRBJ2-1; D ambiguous. Germline CDR1 is SGHAT and CDR2 is FQNNGV. There are 14 residues in the CDR3. V dropped 5 bases and J dropped 2 bases, with 10 bases sitting between them. CDR3 protein: CASSRAGPYNEQFF. Written as DNA, the CDR3 is TGTGCCAGCAGCCGGGCTGGCCCCTACAATGAGCAGTTCTTC.

This clonotype appeared a few times. The chain joins TRBV5-5 to TRBJ2-7; tentative D call: TRBD2 (6 bases). Trimming stripped 0 bases from V and 2 bases from J, with 12 bases between. Germline values: CDR1 SGHKS, CDR2 YYEKEE (reference sequence). The CDR3 has 15 amino acids. The CDR3 sequence: CASSLGDWAPYEQYF. The CDR3 DNA follows: TGTGCCAGCAGCTTGGGGGACTGGGCCCCCTACGAGCAGTACTTC.

This clonotype was counted a single time. The genes are TRBV10-3 and TRBJ1-2; D call uncertain. V was shortened by 11 bases and J by 4 bases, with 20 bases between the two germline ends. CDR1 and CDR2 from the germline V gene are ENHRY and SYGVKD. This CDR3 region has 14 residues. The CDR3 loop reads CASKRLVEGYGYTF. As DNA, the CDR3 is TGTGCCTCCAAGAGACTGGTTGAAGGCTATGGCTACACCTTC.

This chain connects TRBV20-1 to TRBJ2-7; D possibly corresponds to TRBD2 (5 bases). V gave up 3 bases and J gave up 3 bases, with 9 bases separating them. CDR1 and CDR2 from the germline V gene are DFQATT and SNEGSKA (reference sequence). This CDR3 spans 12 amino acids. CDR3 in amino acids: CSARDSNYEQYF. CDR3 DNA: TGCAGTGCTAGGGACTCAAACTACGAGCAGTACTTC.

In its sample, this clonotype was seen many times. CDR3 region: CASSSSSGGAYNEQFF. In nucleotides, the CDR3 is TGTGCCAGCAGCTCATCTAGCGGGGGGGCCTACAATGAGCAGTTCTTC. The chain links TRBV7-8 to TRBJ2-1, with 12 bases fitting TRBD2. The V gene end was trimmed by 4 bases and the J gene end by 2 bases; junction bases not matched to a gene: 3. The CDR3 contains 16 residues. Germline CDR1 SGHVS, CDR2 FQNEAQ. The variable domain in full, with the rest retrieved from reference TRBV7-8 and TRBJ2-1, is GAGVSQSPRYKVAKRGQDVALRCDPISGHVSLFWYQQALGQGPEFLTYFQNEAQLDKSGLPSDRFFAERPEGSVSTLKIQRTQQEDSAVYLCASSSSSGGAYNEQFFGPGTRLTVL.